A single T cell receptor beta chain is shown here with its context. Its antigen is currently not known. Library construction relied on the immunoSEQ multiplex PCR assay. For the multiplex PCR, a mixture combining 60 forward primers for TCR Vbeta segments and 13 reverse primers for TCR Jbeta segments was used. The CDR3 region of rearranged TCR beta genes was amplified from genomic DNA by a multiplex PCR assay. The amplified TCR beta libraries were sequenced on the Illumina HiSeq System as 87-base-pair reads. In the authors' own workflow: In a later analysis, tens of millions of unique TCR beta chains were counted across the 650 to 700 repertoires, and about 10 million of these chains were shared by at least two donors. Raw reads were error-corrected and collapsed into unique sequences with a nearest-neighbor algorithm that merged closely related sequences to remove PCR and sequencing errors. CDR3 sequences were aligned to IMGT reference sequences to assign V, D and J gene segments. For a sequence to be retained, a match of at least six nucleotides was required to both a V gene segment and a J gene segment. Rearrangements were classified as productive when the CDR3 lacked stop codons and remained in frame with V and J, and all other rearrangements were classified as non-productive. Following IMGT convention, CDR3 was defined as the stretch from the second conserved V-encoded cysteine up to the conserved J-encoded phenylalanine. In an earlier analysis of around 570 of the donors, sequences lacking an unambiguous match to a single V gene segment were excluded. An earlier analysis of under 750 of the donors called V segments functional above 56.7% productive rearrangements and segregating when the between-donor standard deviation exceeded 5%. To diagnose cytomegalovirus status from the catalog of TCR beta chain sequences, a statistical classification framework was built. V and J gene assignment, in a later analysis, came from comparing TCR nucleotide sequences with IMGT/GENE-DB human TR gene sequences. The TCRdist pipeline was used in a later analysis to assign CDR3 sequences and most-parsimonious VDJ recombination scenarios. In a later analysis, every TCR beta chain was defined by the combination of its CDR3 amino acid sequence and its V-gene family, and reads without a unique V-gene family were dropped. In a later analysis, fewer than 600 highly shared, low-generation-probability nucleotide sequences were removed to address suspected cross-contamination and a sequencing artifact. In a later analysis, a clonal expansion index for each public chain was calculated from normalized within-repertoire ranks of inferred template counts. Generation probabilities in a later analysis came from a VDJ recombination model fitted to out-of-frame rearrangements, and those results were checked against IGoR. In a later analysis, TCR-TCR, TCR-HLA and TCR-CMV co-occurrence was scored with hypergeometric tests, and a repertoire-size bias correction was applied to TCR pairs. False discovery rates were estimated in a later analysis by permuting HLA or CMV assignments 20 times. In a later analysis, co-occurring TCRs were grouped with DBSCAN, and TCRdist sequence similarity was added when clustering was performed within HLA-allele-positive subsets. Co-occurrence clustering excluded repertoires with fewer than 30,000 or more than 120,000 public chains, plus five with anomalous nucleotide sharing. TCRdb mirrors the immuneACCESS table, restricted to in-frame sequences. Some clones are absent from its copies; in checked studies, under half trace to an unresolved V gene, and the reason for the others is unknown. The V and J calls and the clone size are those of that table, but D and trimming were determined from the DNA. The sample table includes tens of thousands of clones. Approximately 1.8% of the sample belongs to the ten largest clones.

These data are taken from a study of cytomegalovirus exposure and HLA in healthy donors (dated by TCRdb to about 2017). Study-level background: An earlier analysis of under 600 of the donors reported 250 to 350 Gb of sequence data and approximately 110 million unique TCR beta sequences from roughly 200 million T cells. The later analysis used no new phenotypic data to find candidate immune exposures, relying instead on TCR beta sequences and their occurrence across donors. The study used immunosequencing to profile the T cell repertoires of under 700 subjects and linked those repertoires to cytomegalovirus serostatus. To decide whether each TCR beta V gene segment behaved as functional or pseudogenic, an earlier analysis of several hundred of the donors relied on high-throughput TCR beta sequencing. All discovery cohort repertoires had been generated using a single sequencing platform. Along with the 666-subject first cohort, a separate validation cohort of approximately 110 different subjects was used. Both class I and class II loci were covered by HLA typing, at four-digit resolution. Among roughly 400 genotyped donors of the cohort, an average of approximately 220,000 unique TCR beta nucleotide sequences was sequenced per donor, of which roughly 17% were non-productive. In a later genetic analysis, genome-wide SNP genotypes for about 55% of the roughly 700 donors were used, and that subset was treated as a discovery cohort. The study was designed to test whether signatures of past pathogen exposure could be identified by cataloging public T cell receptors. Typing coverage varied by locus: about 629-640 donors for A, B, C, DRB1 and DQB1; roughly 510 for DQA1; nearly 610 for DPA1; roughly 450 for DPB1. Of the roughly 410 genotyped donors, approximately 81% were placed in the genetic ancestry cluster associated with self-reported Caucasian donors. The study combined high-throughput TCR immunosequencing, statistical association of individual TCRs with disease status, and machine learning to predict cytomegalovirus infection status. Donor age, sex, ethnicity and CMV serostatus were compiled alongside the repertoire data. In a later analysis, previously published TCR beta repertoires from several hundred donors were re-analyzed and high-resolution HLA genotyping was added so that TCR occurrence patterns could be studied. An early release that covered 640 HLA-typed donors contained about 300 gigabases of sequencing data and around 85 million unique TCR sequences. Because of strong linkage in the cohort, roughly five DR-DQ haplotypes were treated as single units for association and clustering.

Summary of the overall study and its limitations: In a later analysis, HLA-associated TCR beta chains were found to be more clonally expanded and to have lower generation probabilities than equally common non-associated chains. A later analysis associated 15,000 to 20,000 TCR beta sequences with specific HLA alleles at a false discovery rate of 0.05. In both the original and validation cohorts, the classifier was reported to diagnose cytomegalovirus status with high specificity and sensitivity. The 87-base-pair reads could not distinguish some IMGT-functional V segments, including TRBV6-2 and TRBV6-3, so those segments were excluded. When HLA alleles, especially DR and DQ, strongly co-occurred, TCR associations were difficult to assign to individual alleles. While some public TCRs were present in many individuals, most TCR sequences turned up only very rarely across donors. In an earlier analysis of some 500 of the donors, most TCR beta V segments appeared in productive rearrangements about 90% or about 30% of the time, broadly matching IMGT annotations. The study listed 150 to 200 TCR beta chains as associated with cytomegalovirus. In vitro tests confirmed that a few of the cytomegalovirus-associated TCR beta chains recognize cytomegalovirus antigens. An association between a missense DCLRE1C variant and V-gene and J-gene trimming of TCR beta chains was found in a later genetic analysis and replicated in an independent cohort. Because HLA typing was unavailable for some donors at each locus, only the typed subset was used in association tests. According to a later analysis, TCR association rates differed among HLA loci, with DRB1 alleles showing the most associated TCRs and HLA-C alleles showing the fewest. It was suggested by the authors that the approach could potentially be generalized to other disease states and immunological phenotypes. Because counts were too low, about 17 rarely observed V segments, including chromosome 9 orphons, were excluded from the earlier analysis of about 500 of the donors. Presence/absence analyses assumed roughly uniform sequencing depth across donors, an assumption that may not hold. A cluster of highly shared sequence variants was judged likely to be a technical artifact of the sequencing pipeline. Compared with the approximately 700-donor mean, donors in an Asian-associated ancestry cluster had fewer N-insertions in productive TCRs, according to a later genetic analysis. According to a later analysis, parvovirus B19, influenza, CMV and Epstein-Barr virus appeared linked to several top co-occurrence clusters. A further reported finding was that TCR beta sequences accurately predicted the HLA-A and HLA-B alleles for most subjects in the first cohort. Linkage disequilibrium might explain the correlated functional status among segregating V segments, but an unknown experimental factor could not be excluded. Immune exposure information for the cohort was limited to CMV serostatus. This cohort had only TCR beta chains sequenced, and the lack of alpha or paired-chain data limited which features could be detected. In a later analysis, most CMV-associated TCR beta chains were found to appear HLA-restricted, with HLA associations seemingly driven largely by CMV exposure.

V is reduced by 2 bases and J by 5 bases, leaving a spacing of 12 bases between them. Based on the germline V gene, the CDR1 and CDR2 sequences are MGHRA and YSYEKL. Spanning cysteine to phenylalanine, the CDR3 consists of 14 amino acids. Just CDR3 DNA is preserved here, 42 bases in frame from base 1. The cohort was made up of several hundred healthy bone marrow donors. At the time of sampling, every cohort member was nominally healthy, though immune exposures that went unrecorded were likely present. The donor was CMV seronegative and was included in the group of approximately 350 seronegative cohort members. A peripheral blood sample was provided by each donor, and peripheral blood mononuclear cells were used for TCR beta sequencing. The Qiagen DNeasy Blood Extraction Kit was used to extract genomic DNA from the blood cell samples.

The sequenced sample was PBMCs. The TCR was taken from a woman under 40 in good health and CMV-seronegative. The chain couples TRBV4-1 to TRBJ1-1, with no reliable assignment of the D segment. CDR3 reads: CASSQFQDPTEAFF. The bases are TGCGCCAGCAGCCAATTCCAGGATCCGACTGAAGCTTTCTTT.